What follows describes a single TCR beta chain. This sample stems from a study of cytomegalovirus exposure and HLA in healthy donors. Per germline, CDR1 SGHRS and CDR2 YFSETQ. CDR3 size: 12 residues. Between the trimmed V and J ends, which lost 4 bases and 6 bases, there was a span of 10 bases. 13 Jbeta primers and 60 Vbeta primers were used for the PCR. The data were produced by immunoSEQ multiplex PCR, yet TCRdb's version contains in-frame clones alone and is incomplete. In the table there are over 150,000 clones, 82% of which are singletons. The specimen sequenced was PBMCs. This rearrangement joins TRBV5-1 to TRBJ1-2; D is perhaps TRBD1 (5 bases). The sequence was obtained from a woman aged 45-60 years in good health and CMV-seropositive. The chain's CDR3 is CASSQPGNGYTF. CDR3 nucleotide sequence: TGCGCCAGCAGCCAGCCAGGGAATGGCTACACCTTC.